This entry lists 20 T cell receptor beta chains sequenced from one sample in a study of Ad26.COV2.S vaccination and SARS-CoV-2 variants. Treatment here: roughly 19 received Ad26.COV2.S at low or high dose, single or two shots; about five received placebo; per-sample allocation not given. Vaccine and placebo recipients were sampled on day 63 after the first injection. Sequenced by immunoSEQ multiplex PCR; TCRdb stores in-frame clones only, minus some. Here the sample spans 300,000 to 350,000 clones, 90% being singletons. This specimen was peripheral blood, taken in a trial of Ad26.COV2.S vaccine versus placebo. The receptors originated from a person between 18 and 65 years old who received the Ad26.COV2.S COVID-19 vaccine or a placebo.

The chain couples TRBV7-8 to TRBJ2-5; D gene ambiguous. The CDR3 loop spans 13 amino acids. V lost 5 bases and J 1 base, leaving 8 bases between the germline ends. The germline V gene encodes CDR1 SGHVS and CDR2 FQNEAQ. This CDR3 reads CASSLYTQETQYF. The CDR3 DNA sequence: TGTGCCAGCAGCCTATACACCCAAGAGACCCAGTACTTC.

This rearrangement joins TRBV6-6 to TRBJ2-3; tentatively, D is TRBD2 (6 bases). V lost 6 bases to trimming and J lost 6 bases, with 28 bases between them. The CDR3 covers 18 residues. Germline lookup yields CDR1 MNHNY and CDR2 SVGAGI (reference sequence). CDR3 sequence (DNA): TGTGCCAGCAGCCGAGAGGGGCCCAGCGAGGGAGGAGGGGATACGCAGTATTTT. It translates to CASSREGPSEGGGDTQYF.

The rearrangement uses TRBV7-9 and TRBJ1-6, with no clear D. Trimming pared 6 bases from V and 10 bases from J, leaving 16 bases between. The CDR3 is 14 amino acids. Per germline, CDR1 SEHNR and CDR2 FQNEAQ (reference sequence). CDR3 sequence reads: CASRKMRLLSPLHF. The CDR3 DNA follows: TGTGCCAGCAGAAAAATGAGGTTACTCTCACCCCTCCACTTT.

The CDR3 nucleotides are TGTGCCAGCAGTTCGGGACTAGTCTACGAGCAGTACGTC. Translation gives CASSSGLVYEQYV. The chain uses TRBV28 and TRBJ2-7; 8 bases map to TRBD2. Germline V CDR1 and CDR2: MDHEN, SYDVKM. The CDR3 is 13 residues long. V shed 4 bases, J shed 3 bases, and the junction held 2 bases outside the gene matches.

The genes are TRBV30 and TRBJ1-1; D may be TRBD1 (5 bases). CDR1 and CDR2 from the germline V gene are GTSNPN and SVGIG (reference sequence). The germline V and J ends were trimmed by 5 bases and 2 bases, with 12 bases remaining between them. The CDR3 totals 13 residues. DNA for the CDR3: TGTGCCTGGGCTAGGGGCCCTAACACTGAAGCTTTCTTT. It encodes CAWARGPNTEAFF. Looking up the rest from reference TRBV30 and TRBJ1-1 gives the full variable domain: SQTIHQWPATLVQPVGSPLSLECTVEGTSNPNLYWYRQAAGRGLQLLFYSVGIGQISSEVPQNLSASRPQDRQFILSSKKLLLSDSGFYLCAWARGPNTEAFFGQGTRLTVV.

The V and J genes are TRBV11-1 and TRBJ2-1; D remains ambiguous. The ends were cut back, 3 bases at V and 6 bases at J, with 3 bases in the middle. The CDR3 runs to 11 residues. Germline V gene sequence: CDR1 SGHAT, CDR2 FQDESV (reference sequence). Here the CDR3 DNA reads TGTGCCAGCAGCTTTGTCAATGAGCAGTTCTTC. Translation: CASSFVNEQFF.

The gene calls are TRBV4-2 and TRBJ1-1; possible D gene TRBD1, 6 bases. Germline-derived CDR1 and CDR2 are LGHNA and YNFKEQ. The CDR3 length is 12 residues. The ends were cut back, 1 base at V and 10 bases at J, with 10 bases in the middle. CDR3 sequence: CASSQGGLGAFF. In DNA, the CDR3 is TGTGCCAGCAGCCAAGGGGGGCTTGGAGCTTTCTTT.

The J gene is TRBJ1-1, the V gene TRBV18; D is perhaps TRBD1 (6 bases). Deletions cut 2 bases from V and 3 bases from J, with 10 bases between. Per the germline V gene, CDR1 is KGHSH and CDR2 is LQKENI. The CDR3 is 14 residues long. In DNA form, the CDR3 reads TGTGCCAGCTCACCAGAGGCAGGGGACACTGAAGCTTTCTTT. Translated: CASSPEAGDTEAFF.

The chain joins TRBV4-1 to TRBJ2-1, with TRBD1 as a possible D gene (6 bases). The length of the CDR3 is 14 residues. V dropped 4 bases and J dropped 4 bases, with 11 bases sitting between them. CDR1 MGHRA and CDR2 YSYEKL come from the germline V gene. The CDR3 protein is CASSREDSYNEQFF. The DNA for the CDR3 is TGCGCCAGCAGCCGAGAGGACAGTTACAATGAGCAGTTCTTC.

The chain uses TRBV7-2 and TRBJ2-5; perhaps TRBD1 as D (6 bases). Germline V lookup: CDR1 SGHTA, CDR2 FQGNSA. This CDR3 has 11 amino acids. The V and J ends lost 5 bases and 9 bases respectively, with 10 bases between them. CDR3 sequence (DNA): TGTGCCAGCAGCGCGACAGGTGCCCAGTACTTC. Translating gives CASSATGAQYF.

V usage is TRBV27 and J usage is TRBJ1-1; D unclear. This CDR3 contains 11 residues. The V gene lost 7 bases and the J gene lost 1 base, with 4 bases spanning the gap. Germline V gene data show CDR1 as MNHEY and CDR2 as SMNVEV (reference sequence). The CDR3: CASMRNTEAFF. CDR3 bases: TGTGCCAGCATGAGGAACACTGAAGCTTTCTTT.

The count of this clone is one. The chain has TRBV5-6 and TRBJ2-7; TRBD1 aligns across 8 bases. The CDR3 runs 17 residues. CDR1 and CDR2 (germline): SGHDT, YYEEEE. Losses at the gene ends were 1 base for V and 3 bases for J; bases not matched to a gene: 12. The CDR3 reads CASSLRRWAGGHYEQYF. The CDR3 nucleotides are TGTGCCAGCAGCTTGAGGCGATGGGCAGGGGGCCACTACGAGCAGTACTTC. Full variable domain (missing parts from reference TRBV5-6 and TRBJ2-7): DAGVTQSPTHLIKTRGQQVTLRCSPKSGHDTVSWYQQALGQGPQFIFQYYEEEERQRGNFPDRFSGHQFPNYSSELNVNALLLGDSALYLCASSLRRWAGGHYEQYFGPGTRLTVT.

This chain connects TRBV7-2 to TRBJ2-5; no definite D call. The CDR3 is made up of 14 amino acids. Germline V CDR1 and CDR2: SGHTA, FQGNSA. Trimming stripped 3 bases from V and 0 bases from J, with 8 bases between. CDR3 protein: CASSLPPNQETQYF. In nucleotides, the CDR3 is TGTGCCAGCAGCTTGCCTCCTAACCAAGAGACCCAGTACTTC.

The chain combines TRBV13 with TRBJ1-5; tentatively, D is TRBD1 (6 bases). The CDR3 consists of 16 residues. V was pared by 4 bases and J by 4 bases, with 17 bases between. CDR1 and CDR2 (germline): PRHDT, FYEKMQ (reference sequence). CDR3 loop: CASSSRGGVPNQPQHF. The DNA of the CDR3 is TGTGCCAGCAGCTCCCGAGGGGGGGTCCCGAATCAGCCCCAGCATTTT.

The sample holds one count of this clone. V usage is TRBV11-3 and J usage is TRBJ1-1, with 9 positions matching TRBD1. In germline, CDR1 is SGHNT, CDR2 YENEEA. V shed 4 bases and J 7 bases; nucleotides not matched to a gene: 4. The CDR3 sequence is 13 residues long. This chain's CDR3 is CASSSLTGGEAFF. The CDR3 DNA reads as TGTGCCAGCAGCTCTCTGACAGGGGGTGAAGCTTTCTTT.

V and J are TRBV24-1 and TRBJ2-1, with unresolved D. The CDR3 runs to 12 residues. The V end was cut by 0 bases, the J end by 9 bases, with 5 bases between. CDR1 is KGHDR and CDR2 is SFDVKD in the germline V gene. The CDR3 sequence: CATSDLGVEQFF. The CDR3, as DNA: TGTGCCACCAGTGATTTGGGGGTTGAGCAGTTCTTC.

CDR3 amino acids: CASSLYTGGGYGYTF. CDR3 DNA: TGTGCCAGCAGCTTATATACAGGGGGCGGCTATGGCTACACCTTC. This chain connects TRBV7-9 to TRBJ1-2; 9 bases align to TRBD1. This CDR3 is built from 15 residues. V lost 2 bases to trimming and J lost 4 bases; unmatched junction nucleotides: 5. The germline V gene has CDR1 SEHNR and CDR2 FQNEAQ (reference sequence).

The V call is TRBV27, the J call TRBJ1-2; a weak D match, TRBD1 (5 bases). Germline CDR1 MNHEY, CDR2 SMNVEV (reference sequence). Trimming cost V 5 bases and J 8 bases, with 15 bases left between them. This CDR3 spans 13 amino acids. CDR3 bases: TGTGCCAGCAGTCTCCCCGGGGCGCGGGGCTACACCTTC. Its protein is CASSLPGARGYTF.

The chain uses TRBV3-1 (or the pseudogene TRBV3-2) and TRBJ2-7, with D possibly TRBD2 on 5 matching bases. The V and J ends lost 0 bases and 7 bases respectively, with 16 bases between them. CDR1 and CDR2 from the germline V gene are LGHDT and YNNKEL (reference sequence). This CDR3 spans 15 amino acids. This CDR3 reads CASSQESGIKREQYF. The DNA of the CDR3 is TGTGCCAGCAGCCAAGAGTCCGGGATTAAGAGGGAGCAGTACTTC.

The chain combines TRBV9 with TRBJ2-1; tentatively, D is TRBD2 (6 bases). Germline V gene lookup returns CDR1 SGDLS and CDR2 YYNGEE. The CDR3 length is 18 residues. V lost 3 bases and J 8 bases, leaving 27 bases between the germline ends. CDR3: CASSATLTSSLLKDEQFF. In DNA form, the CDR3 reads TGTGCCAGCAGCGCCACCCTTACTAGCTCCTTACTTAAGGATGAGCAGTTCTTC.